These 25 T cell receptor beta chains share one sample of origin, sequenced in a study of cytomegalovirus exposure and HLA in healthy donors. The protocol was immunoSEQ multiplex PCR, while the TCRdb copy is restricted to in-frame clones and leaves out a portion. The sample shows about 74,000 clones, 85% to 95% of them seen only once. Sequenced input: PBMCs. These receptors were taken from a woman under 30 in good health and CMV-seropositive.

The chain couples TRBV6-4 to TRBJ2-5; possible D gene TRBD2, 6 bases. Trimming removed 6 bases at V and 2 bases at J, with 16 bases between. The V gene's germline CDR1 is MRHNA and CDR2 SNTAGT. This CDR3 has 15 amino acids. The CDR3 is CASRPRGRKQETQYF. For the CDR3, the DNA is TGTGCCAGCAGGCCGAGAGGGAGGAAACAAGAGACCCAGTACTTC.

As DNA, the CDR3 is TGTGCCTGGAGCAGGACAGGGGGCTCTGAAGCTTTCTTT. Protein sequence: CAWSRTGGSEAFF. The genes are TRBV30 and TRBJ1-1; 11 nucleotides align to TRBD1. The germline V gene has CDR1 GTSNPN and CDR2 SVGIG (reference sequence). The CDR3 runs to 13 residues. V was pared by 3 bases and J by 6 bases, with 3 bases of the junction left unmatched.

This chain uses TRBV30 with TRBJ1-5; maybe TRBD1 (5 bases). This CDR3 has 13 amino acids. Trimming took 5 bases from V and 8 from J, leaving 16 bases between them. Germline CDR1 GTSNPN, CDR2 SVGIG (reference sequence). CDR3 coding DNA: TGTGCCTGGGGGCGGGCGCCGGGGGAGCCCCAGCATTTT. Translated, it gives CAWGRAPGEPQHF. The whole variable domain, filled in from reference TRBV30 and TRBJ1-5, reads SQTIHQWPATLVQPVGSPLSLECTVEGTSNPNLYWYRQAAGRGLQLLFYSVGIGQISSEVPQNLSASRPQDRQFILSSKKLLLSDSGFYLCAWGRAPGEPQHFGDGTRLSIL.

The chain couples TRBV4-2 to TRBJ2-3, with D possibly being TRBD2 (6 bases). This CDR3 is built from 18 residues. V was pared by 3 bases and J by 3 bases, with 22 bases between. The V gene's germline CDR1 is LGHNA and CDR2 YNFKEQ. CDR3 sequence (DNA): TGTGCCAGCAGCCAGGACCCGGCGGGGCCTGTTAGTACAGATACGCAGTATTTT. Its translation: CASSQDPAGPVSTDTQYF.

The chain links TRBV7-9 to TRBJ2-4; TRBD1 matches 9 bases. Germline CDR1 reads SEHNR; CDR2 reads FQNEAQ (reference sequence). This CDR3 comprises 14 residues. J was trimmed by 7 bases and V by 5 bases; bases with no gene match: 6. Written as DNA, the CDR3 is TGTGCCAGCAGCCCCACCGGGACAGGGAACATTCAGTACTTC. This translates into CASSPTGTGNIQYF. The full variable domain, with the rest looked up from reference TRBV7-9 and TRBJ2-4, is DTGVSQNPRHKITKRGQNVTFRCDPISEHNRLYWYRQTLGQGPEFLTYFQNEAQLEKSRLLSDRFSAERPKGSFSTLEIQRTEQGDSAMYLCASSPTGTGNIQYFGAGTRLSVL.

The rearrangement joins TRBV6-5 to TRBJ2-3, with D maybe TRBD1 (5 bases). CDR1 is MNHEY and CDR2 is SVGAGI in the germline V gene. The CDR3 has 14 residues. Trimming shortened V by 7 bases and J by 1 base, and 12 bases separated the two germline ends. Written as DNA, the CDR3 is TGTGCCAGCATAGGGGATCGACGCACAGATACGCAGTATTTT. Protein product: CASIGDRRTDTQYF.

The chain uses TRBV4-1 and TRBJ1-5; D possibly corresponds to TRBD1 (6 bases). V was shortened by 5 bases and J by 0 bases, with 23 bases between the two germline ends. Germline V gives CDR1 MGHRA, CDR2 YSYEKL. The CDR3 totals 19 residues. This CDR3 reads CASSLVTGQGIGSNQPQHF. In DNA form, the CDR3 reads TGCGCCAGCAGCTTGGTAACAGGGCAGGGTATAGGTAGCAATCAGCCCCAGCATTTT.

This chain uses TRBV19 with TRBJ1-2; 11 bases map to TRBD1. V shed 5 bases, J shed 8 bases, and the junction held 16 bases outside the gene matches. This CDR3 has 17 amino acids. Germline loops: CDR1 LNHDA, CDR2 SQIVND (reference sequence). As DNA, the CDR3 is TGTGCCAGTAGTTCGCCGGGACAGGGGGGACTCGGCACCGGCTACACCTTC. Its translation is CASSSPGQGGLGTGYTF.

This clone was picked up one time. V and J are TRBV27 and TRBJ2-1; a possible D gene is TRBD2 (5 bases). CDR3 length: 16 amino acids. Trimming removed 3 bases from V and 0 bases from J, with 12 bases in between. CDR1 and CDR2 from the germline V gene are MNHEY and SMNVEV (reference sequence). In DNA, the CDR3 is TGTGCCAGCAGTTTTAGCGCGGCTAGCTCCTACAATGAGCAGTTCTTC. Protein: CASSFSAASSYNEQFF.

The CDR3 protein is CAWMGRGRTGELFF. Here the CDR3 DNA reads TGTGCCTGGATGGGCAGGGGGCGCACCGGGGAGCTGTTTTTT. The rearrangement joins TRBV30 to TRBJ2-2, with 8 bases that match TRBD1. CDR3 length equals 14 residues. With V trimmed by 4 bases and J by 4 bases, 5 bases remained unmatched. Germline values: CDR1 GTSNPN, CDR2 SVGIG (reference sequence).

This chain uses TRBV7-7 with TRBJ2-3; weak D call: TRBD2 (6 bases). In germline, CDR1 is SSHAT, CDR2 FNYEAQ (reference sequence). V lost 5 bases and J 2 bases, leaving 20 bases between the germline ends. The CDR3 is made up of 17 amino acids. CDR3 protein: CASSPRGLLEDTDTQYF. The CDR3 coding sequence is TGTGCCAGCAGCCCGAGGGGACTCCTTGAGGACACAGATACGCAGTATTTT.

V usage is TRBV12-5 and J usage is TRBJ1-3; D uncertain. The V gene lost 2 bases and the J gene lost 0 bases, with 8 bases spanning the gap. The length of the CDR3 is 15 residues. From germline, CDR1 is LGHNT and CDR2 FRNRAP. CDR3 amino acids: CASGLHPDSGNTIYF. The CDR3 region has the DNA TGTGCTAGTGGTTTGCATCCAGACTCTGGAAACACCATATATTTT.

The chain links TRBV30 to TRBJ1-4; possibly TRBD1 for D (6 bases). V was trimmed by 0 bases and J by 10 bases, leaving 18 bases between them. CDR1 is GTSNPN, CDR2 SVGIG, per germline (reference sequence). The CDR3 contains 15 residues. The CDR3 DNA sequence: TGTGCCTGGAGTGTACAGGGTCAGCCACGGCGAAAACTGTTTTTT. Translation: CAWSVQGQPRRKLFF. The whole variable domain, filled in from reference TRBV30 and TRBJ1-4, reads SQTIHQWPATLVQPVGSPLSLECTVEGTSNPNLYWYRQAAGRGLQLLFYSVGIGQISSEVPQNLSASRPQDRQFILSSKKLLLSDSGFYLCAWSVQGQPRRKLFFGSGTQLSVL.

The CDR3: CASSAGLAGGLYEQYF. CDR3 bases: TGTGCCAGCAGTGCGGGACTAGCGGGGGGGCTCTACGAGCAGTACTTC. The chain combines TRBV6-1 with TRBJ2-7; 16 bases match TRBD2. The CDR3 loop spans 16 amino acids. J was trimmed by 3 bases and V by 4 bases; bases with no gene match: 3. Germline values: CDR1 MNHNS, CDR2 SASEGT.

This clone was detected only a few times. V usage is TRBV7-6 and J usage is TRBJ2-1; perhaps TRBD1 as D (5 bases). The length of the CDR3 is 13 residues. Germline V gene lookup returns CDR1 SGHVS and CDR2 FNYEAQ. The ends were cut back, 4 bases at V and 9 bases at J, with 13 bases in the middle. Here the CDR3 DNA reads TGTGCCAGCAGCTCATACAGGTCATTTGAGCAGTTCTTC. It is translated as CASSSYRSFEQFF.

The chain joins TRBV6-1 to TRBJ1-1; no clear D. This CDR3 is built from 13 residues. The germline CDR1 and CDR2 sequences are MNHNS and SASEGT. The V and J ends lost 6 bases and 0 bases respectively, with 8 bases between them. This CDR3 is CASRATVNTEAFF. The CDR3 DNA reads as TGTGCCAGCAGGGCCACAGTGAACACTGAAGCTTTCTTT.

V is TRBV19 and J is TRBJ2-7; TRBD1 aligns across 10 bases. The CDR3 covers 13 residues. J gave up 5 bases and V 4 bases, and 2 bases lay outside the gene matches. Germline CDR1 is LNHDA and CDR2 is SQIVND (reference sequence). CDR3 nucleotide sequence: TGTGCCAGTAGTACGACAGGGGGCAACGAGCAGTACTTC. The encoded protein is CASSTTGGNEQYF.

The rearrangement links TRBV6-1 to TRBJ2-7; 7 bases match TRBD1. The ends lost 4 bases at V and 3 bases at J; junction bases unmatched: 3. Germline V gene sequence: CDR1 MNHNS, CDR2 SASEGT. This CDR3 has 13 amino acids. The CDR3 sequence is CASSAGTDYEQYF. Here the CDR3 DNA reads TGTGCCAGCAGTGCGGGGACAGACTACGAGCAGTACTTC.

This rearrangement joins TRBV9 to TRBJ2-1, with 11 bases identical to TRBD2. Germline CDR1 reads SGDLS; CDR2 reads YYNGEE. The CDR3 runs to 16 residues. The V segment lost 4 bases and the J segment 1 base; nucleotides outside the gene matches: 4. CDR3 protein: CASSRSGRASYNEQFF. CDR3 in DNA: TGTGCCAGCAGCCGTAGCGGGAGGGCGTCCTACAATGAGCAGTTCTTC. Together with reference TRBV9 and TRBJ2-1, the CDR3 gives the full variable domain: DSGVTQTPKHLITATGQRVTLRCSPRSGDLSVYWYQQSLDQGLQFLIQYYNGEERAKGNILERFSAQQFPDLHSELNLSSLELGDSALYFCASSRSGRASYNEQFFGPGTRLTVL.

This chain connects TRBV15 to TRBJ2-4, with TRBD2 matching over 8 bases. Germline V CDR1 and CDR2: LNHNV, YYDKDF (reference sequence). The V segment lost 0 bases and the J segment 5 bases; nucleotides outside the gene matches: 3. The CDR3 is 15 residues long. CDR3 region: CATSREREAENIQYF. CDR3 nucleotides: TGTGCCACCAGCAGAGAGCGGGAGGCTGAAAACATTCAGTACTTC.

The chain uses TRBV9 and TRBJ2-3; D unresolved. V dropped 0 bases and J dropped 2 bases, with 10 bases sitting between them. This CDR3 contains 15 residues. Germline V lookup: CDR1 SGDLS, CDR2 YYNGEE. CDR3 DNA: TGTGCCAGCAGCGTAGGTTTAGACATCACAGATACGCAGTATTTT. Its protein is CASSVGLDITDTQYF.

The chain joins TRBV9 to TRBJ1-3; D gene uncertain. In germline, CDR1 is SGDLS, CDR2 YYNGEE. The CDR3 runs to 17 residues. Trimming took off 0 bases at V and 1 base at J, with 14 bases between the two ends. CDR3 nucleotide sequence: TGTGCCAGCAGCGTAGGACTTAGGCAGTCTTCTGGAAACACCATATATTTT. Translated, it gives CASSVGLRQSSGNTIYF.

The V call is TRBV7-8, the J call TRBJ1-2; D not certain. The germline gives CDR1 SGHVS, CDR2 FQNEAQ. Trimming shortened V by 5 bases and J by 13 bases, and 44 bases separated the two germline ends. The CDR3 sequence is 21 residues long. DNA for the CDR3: TGTGCCAGCAGCCGGAGGAGGGCCGAGGGAAGTAGAAGGTCTAGAGAATCAGCGGGCACCTTC. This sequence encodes CASSRRRAEGSRRSRESAGTF.

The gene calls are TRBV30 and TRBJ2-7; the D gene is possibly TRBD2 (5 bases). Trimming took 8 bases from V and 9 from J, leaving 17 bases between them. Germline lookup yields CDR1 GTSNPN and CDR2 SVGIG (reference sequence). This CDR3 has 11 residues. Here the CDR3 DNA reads TGTGCCGGGCAGAGTGATGAGGGGCAGTACTTC. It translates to CAGQSDEGQYF.

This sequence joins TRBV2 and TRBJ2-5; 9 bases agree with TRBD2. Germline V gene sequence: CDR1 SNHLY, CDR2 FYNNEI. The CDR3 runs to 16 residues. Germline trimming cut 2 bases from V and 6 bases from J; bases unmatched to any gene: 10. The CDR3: CASSEMGGRASKTQYF. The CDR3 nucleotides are TGTGCCAGCAGTGAAATGGGCGGGAGGGCCAGTAAGACCCAGTACTTC.